This T cell receptor (beta chain) came from a study of cytomegalovirus exposure and HLA in healthy donors. Broader study findings: Later analysis revealed greater clonal expansion in HLA-associated TCR beta chains than in equally common others.

V shed 5 bases and J shed 3 bases, with 20 bases lying between them. CDR1 SGHDN and CDR2 FVKESK come from the germline V gene. This CDR3 region has 18 residues. Primers for the PCR totalled 60 Vbeta and 13 Jbeta. Repertoires were generated with immunoSEQ multiplex PCR, while TCRdb's copy carries only in-frame clones and drops some. Of about 130,000 clones detected, over 65% appear once; the ten largest clones hold 3.5% to 5%. In its sample, this clone was seen a few times. Its antigen remains unknown. The genes are TRBV14 and TRBJ2-6; possible D gene TRBD2, 5 bases. Sequenced input: PBMCs. This sequence was found in a man younger than 30 in good health and CMV-seropositive. CDR3 in DNA: TGTGCCAGCAGCGCGATTAATCGGGTCGGGGTTGGGGCCAACGTCCTGACTTTC. It yields the protein CASSAINRVGVGANVLTF.